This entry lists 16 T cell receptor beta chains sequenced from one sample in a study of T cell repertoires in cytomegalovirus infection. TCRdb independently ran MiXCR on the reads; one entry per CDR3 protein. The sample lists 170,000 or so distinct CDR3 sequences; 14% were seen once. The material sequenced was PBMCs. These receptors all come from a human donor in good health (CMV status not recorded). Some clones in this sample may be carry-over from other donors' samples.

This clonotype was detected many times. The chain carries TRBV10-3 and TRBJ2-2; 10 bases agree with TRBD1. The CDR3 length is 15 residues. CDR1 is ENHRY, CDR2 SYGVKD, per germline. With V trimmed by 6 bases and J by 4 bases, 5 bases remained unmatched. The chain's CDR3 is CAISPGQGTTGELFF. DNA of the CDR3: TGTGCCATCAGCCCGGGACAGGGGACCACCGGGGAGCTGTTTTTT.

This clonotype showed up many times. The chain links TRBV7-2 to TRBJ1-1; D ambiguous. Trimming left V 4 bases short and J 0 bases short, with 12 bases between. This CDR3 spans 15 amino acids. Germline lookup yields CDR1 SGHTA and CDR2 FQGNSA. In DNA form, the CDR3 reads TGTGCCAGCAGCTGGTCCAGAGACTTGAACACTGAAGCTTTCTTT. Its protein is CASSWSRDLNTEAFF.

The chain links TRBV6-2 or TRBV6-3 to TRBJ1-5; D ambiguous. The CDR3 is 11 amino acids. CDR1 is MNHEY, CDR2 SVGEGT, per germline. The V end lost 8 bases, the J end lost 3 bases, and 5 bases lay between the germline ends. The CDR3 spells CASGINQPQHF. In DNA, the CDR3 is TGTGCCAGCGGCATCAATCAGCCCCAGCATTTT.

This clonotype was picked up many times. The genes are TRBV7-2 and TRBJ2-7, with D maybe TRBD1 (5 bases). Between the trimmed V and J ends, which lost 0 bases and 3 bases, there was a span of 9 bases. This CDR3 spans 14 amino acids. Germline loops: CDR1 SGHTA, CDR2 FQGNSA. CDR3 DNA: TGTGCCAGCAGCTTAGCCGCAGGGCTCTACGAGCAGTACTTC. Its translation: CASSLAAGLYEQYF.

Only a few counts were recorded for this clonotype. The chain's CDR3 is CASSRNRGLTYEQYF. CDR3 nucleotide sequence: TGTGCCAGCAGTCGGAACAGGGGGTTAACCTACGAGCAGTACTTC. This chain uses TRBV28 with TRBJ2-7, with 8 bases fitting TRBD1. Germline lookup yields CDR1 MDHEN and CDR2 SYDVKM. The CDR3 loop spans 15 amino acids. J lost 2 bases, V lost 5 bases, and 8 bases had no gene match.

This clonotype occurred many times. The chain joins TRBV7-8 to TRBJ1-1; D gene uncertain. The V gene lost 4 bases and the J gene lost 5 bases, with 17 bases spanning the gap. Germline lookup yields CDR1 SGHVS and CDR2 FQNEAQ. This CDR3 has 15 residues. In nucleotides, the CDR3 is TGTGCCAGCAGCTCCCGCCCGGGGAGCAGTACTGAAGCTTTCTTT. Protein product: CASSSRPGSSTEAFF. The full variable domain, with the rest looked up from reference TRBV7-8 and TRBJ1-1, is GAGVSQSPRYKVAKRGQDVALRCDPISGHVSLFWYQQALGQGPEFLTYFQNEAQLDKSGLPSDRFFAERPEGSVSTLKIQRTQQEDSAVYLCASSSRPGSSTEAFFGQGTRLTVV.

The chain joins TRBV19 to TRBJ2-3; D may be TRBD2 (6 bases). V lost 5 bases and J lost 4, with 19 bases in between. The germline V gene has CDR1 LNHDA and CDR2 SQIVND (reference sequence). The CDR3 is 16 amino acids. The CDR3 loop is CASSDPGLQNADTQYF. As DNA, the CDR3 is TGTGCCAGTAGTGACCCGGGACTTCAAAACGCAGATACGCAGTATTTT.

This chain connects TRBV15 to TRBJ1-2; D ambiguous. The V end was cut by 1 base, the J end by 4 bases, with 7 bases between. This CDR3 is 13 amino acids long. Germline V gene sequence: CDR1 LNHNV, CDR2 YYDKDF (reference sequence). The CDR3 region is CATSRGGVYGYTF. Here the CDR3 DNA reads TGTGCCACCAGCAGAGGAGGAGTCTATGGCTACACCTTC.

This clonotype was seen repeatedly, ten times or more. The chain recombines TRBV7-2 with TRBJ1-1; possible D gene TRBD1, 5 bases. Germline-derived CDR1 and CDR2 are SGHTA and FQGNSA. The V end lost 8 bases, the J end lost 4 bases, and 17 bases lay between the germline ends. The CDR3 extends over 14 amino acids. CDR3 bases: TGTGCCAGCTCCACCCGGGCAGGGATCACTGAAGCTTTCTTT. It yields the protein CASSTRAGITEAFF.

CDR3 coding DNA: TGCAGCGTTGAAGATCTTCTAGCGAATGAGCAGTTCTTC. It is translated as CSVEDLLANEQFF. The chain uses TRBV29-1 and TRBJ2-1; a possible D gene is TRBD2 (6 bases). Germline CDR1 reads SQVTM; CDR2 reads ANQGSEA. This CDR3 contains 13 residues. Trimming removed 0 bases at V and 7 bases at J, with 10 bases between.

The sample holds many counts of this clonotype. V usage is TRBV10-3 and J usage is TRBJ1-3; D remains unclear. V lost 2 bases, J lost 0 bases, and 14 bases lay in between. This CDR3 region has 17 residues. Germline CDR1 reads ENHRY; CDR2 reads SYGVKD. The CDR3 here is CAISEPRTMSSGNTIYF. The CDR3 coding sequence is TGTGCCATCAGTGAGCCAAGAACAATGAGCTCTGGAAACACCATATATTTT.

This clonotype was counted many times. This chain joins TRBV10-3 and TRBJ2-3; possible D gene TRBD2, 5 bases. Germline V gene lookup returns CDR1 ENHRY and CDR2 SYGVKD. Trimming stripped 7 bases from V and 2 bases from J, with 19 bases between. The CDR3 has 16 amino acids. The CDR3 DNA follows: TGTGCCATCACCGCTGGACTTGAACGAGCCACAGATACGCAGTATTTT. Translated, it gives CAITAGLERATDTQYF.

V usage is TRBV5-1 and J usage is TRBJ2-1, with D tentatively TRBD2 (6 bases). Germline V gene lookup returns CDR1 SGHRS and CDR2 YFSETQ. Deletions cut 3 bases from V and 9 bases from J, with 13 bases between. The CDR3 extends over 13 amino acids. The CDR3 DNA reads TGCGCCAGCAGCTCGGACGTGCGGGGTGAGCAGTTCTTC. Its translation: CASSSDVRGEQFF.

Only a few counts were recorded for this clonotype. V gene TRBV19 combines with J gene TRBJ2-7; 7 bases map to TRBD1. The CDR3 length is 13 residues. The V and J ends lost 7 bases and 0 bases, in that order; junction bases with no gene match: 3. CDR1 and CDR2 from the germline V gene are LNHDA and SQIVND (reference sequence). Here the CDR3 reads CASTGTVSYEQYF. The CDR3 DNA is TGTGCCAGTACCGGGACAGTCTCCTACGAGCAGTACTTC.

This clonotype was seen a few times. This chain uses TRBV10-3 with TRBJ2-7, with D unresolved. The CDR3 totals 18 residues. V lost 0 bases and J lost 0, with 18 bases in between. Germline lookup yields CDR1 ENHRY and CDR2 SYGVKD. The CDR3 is CAISESPGEQTSSYEQYF. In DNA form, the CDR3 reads TGTGCCATCAGTGAGTCTCCTGGCGAACAGACGTCCTCCTACGAGCAGTACTTC.

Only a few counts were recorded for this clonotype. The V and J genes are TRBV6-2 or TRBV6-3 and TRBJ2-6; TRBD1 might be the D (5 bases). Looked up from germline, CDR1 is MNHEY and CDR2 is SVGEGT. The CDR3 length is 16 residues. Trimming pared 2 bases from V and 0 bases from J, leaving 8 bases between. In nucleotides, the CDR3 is TGTGCCAGCAGTTACCCGACAGTCTCTGGGGCCAACGTCCTGACTTTC. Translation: CASSYPTVSGANVLTF.